Shown below are 12 T cell receptor beta chains from a single sample sequenced in a study of naive and memory T cell subsets. Their antigen targets remain unknown. An equimolar mix of two oligonucleotides served as the beta constant-region primer for TRBC1 and TRBC2. Nested alpha and beta constant-region primers with the SP2 primer drove four PCR rounds on ligated cDNA. Each CDR3 protein is one row after TCRdb ran MiXCR on the UMI-ligation and nested PCR reads. This table holds 95,000 to 110,000 distinct CDR3 sequences, more than 14% found once. Study-wide results and limits: Especially in CD8 cells, naive repertoires contained a few larger clonotypes, possibly CD45RA-re-expressing memory cells.

Sequencing input: naive CD8+ T cells from blood. The receptor source for this set is a human donor in good health.

This rearrangement joins TRBV28 to TRBJ2-7; D tentatively fits TRBD1 or TRBD2 (6 bases each). The germline V and J ends were trimmed by 2 bases and 4 bases, with 21 bases remaining between them. This CDR3 comprises 17 residues. Germline V CDR1 and CDR2: MDHEN, SYDVKM. CDR3 DNA: TGTGCCAGCAGTTTAGAGGGGGGCTCCCACTACTTTTACGAGCAGTACTTC. This encodes CASSLEGGSHYFYEQYF.

This clonotype was seen a handful of times. The chain uses TRBV6-5 and TRBJ2-2, with D hard to call. The CDR3 contains 12 residues. The germline V gene encodes CDR1 MNHEY and CDR2 SVGAGI. Trimming left V 7 bases short and J 4 bases short, with 7 bases between. In DNA form, the CDR3 reads TGTGCCAGCACCCCCGGCACCGGGGAGCTGTTTTTT. Its translation is CASTPGTGELFF.

This clonotype was seen ten or more times. The chain combines TRBV20-1 with TRBJ2-7; D uncertain. The V gene's germline CDR1 is DFQATT and CDR2 SNEGSKA (reference sequence). This CDR3 spans 13 amino acids. V lost 0 bases to trimming and J lost 2 bases, with 8 bases between them. DNA of the CDR3: TGCAGTGCTAGAGATATTACAACCTACGAGCAGTACTTC. Its translation: CSARDITTYEQYF.

As for this clonotype: This may arise from a read error, as a much more abundant clone is one base away. This chain joins TRBV20-1 and TRBJ2-3, with 7 bases fitting TRBD2. The CDR3 length is 13 residues. Looked up from germline, CDR1 is DFQATT and CDR2 is SNEGSKA (reference sequence). CDR3 protein: CSARLAATDTEYF. In DNA, the CDR3 is TGCAGTGCTAGGCTAGCGGCGACAGATACGGAGTATTTT.

This clonotype was observed many times. This sequence joins TRBV4-3 and TRBJ2-5; 10 bases match TRBD2. The V gene's germline CDR1 is LGHNA and CDR2 YSLEER. With V trimmed by 4 bases and J by 2 bases, 4 bases remained unmatched. The CDR3 is 15 amino acids. CDR3 sequence (DNA): TGCGCCAGCAGCCCCGGACTAGCGGTGCAAGAGACCCAGTACTTC. This translates into CASSPGLAVQETQYF.

This clonotype showed up many times. V usage is TRBV7-9 and J usage is TRBJ1-4, with D possibly matching TRBD1 (5 bases). With 5 bases removed from V and 4 bases from J, the gap between germline ends came to 11 bases. Germline V gives CDR1 SEHNR, CDR2 FQNEAQ (reference sequence). The CDR3 length is 14 residues. DNA of the CDR3: TGTGCCAGCAGCCCTCGGGACGTTAATGAAAAACTGTTTTTT. It yields the protein CASSPRDVNEKLFF.

This clonotype was observed a few times. This chain joins TRBV30 and TRBJ2-3; weak D call: TRBD1 (5 bases). The CDR3 runs 14 residues. Trimming pared 3 bases from V and 2 bases from J, leaving 12 bases between. CDR1 and CDR2 from the germline V gene are GTSNPN and SVGIG (reference sequence). The CDR3 region is CAWRDRSYTDTQYF. CDR3 bases: TGTGCCTGGAGAGACAGATCTTACACAGATACGCAGTATTTT.

This clonotype was counted only a few times. V usage is TRBV12-3 or TRBV12-4 and J usage is TRBJ1-4; D may be TRBD1 (6 bases). The CDR3 contains 14 residues. V was pared by 3 bases and J by 5 bases, with 10 bases between. This CDR3 is CASSFGGPNEKLFF. The CDR3 DNA reads as TGTGCCAGCAGTTTTGGGGGGCCGAATGAAAAACTGTTTTTT.

The chain couples TRBV2 to TRBJ2-7; D gene unclear. This CDR3 is built from 12 residues. V was shortened by 2 bases and J by 6 bases, with 8 bases between the two germline ends. Germline V gives CDR1 SNHLY, CDR2 FYNNEI. The CDR3 DNA sequence: TGTGCCAGCAGTGAAAACCCCCCCGAGCAGTACTTC. This codes for CASSENPPEQYF.

This clonotype was observed many times. V is TRBV5-4 and J is TRBJ1-1; D ambiguous. Looked up from germline, CDR1 is SGHNT and CDR2 is YYREEE (reference sequence). The CDR3 extends over 16 amino acids. V was shortened by 0 bases and J by 0 bases, with 12 bases between the two germline ends. The CDR3 DNA sequence: TGTGCCAGCAGCTTGGAACCAGACCGTCTGAACACTGAAGCTTTCTTT. Encoded protein: CASSLEPDRLNTEAFF.

The chain employs TRBV27 and TRBJ2-6, with a possible D match to TRBD2 (5 bases). Deletions cut 1 base from V and 0 bases from J, with 13 bases between. The CDR3 is 18 residues long. Per the germline V gene, CDR1 is MNHEY and CDR2 is SMNVEV (reference sequence). The CDR3: CASSLWNEGFSGANVLTF. As DNA, the CDR3 is TGTGCCAGCAGTTTATGGAATGAGGGATTCTCTGGGGCCAACGTCCTGACTTTC.

This clonotype was seen only a few times. The rearrangement joins TRBV5-6 to TRBJ1-2; the D is unclear. The CDR3 covers 13 residues. The V gene lost 4 bases and the J gene lost 4 bases, with 11 bases spanning the gap. CDR1 and CDR2 from the germline V gene are SGHDT and YYEEEE. CDR3 in DNA: TGTGCCAGCAGCGAGGACTGGAGCTATGGCTACACCTTC. Translation gives CASSEDWSYGYTF.